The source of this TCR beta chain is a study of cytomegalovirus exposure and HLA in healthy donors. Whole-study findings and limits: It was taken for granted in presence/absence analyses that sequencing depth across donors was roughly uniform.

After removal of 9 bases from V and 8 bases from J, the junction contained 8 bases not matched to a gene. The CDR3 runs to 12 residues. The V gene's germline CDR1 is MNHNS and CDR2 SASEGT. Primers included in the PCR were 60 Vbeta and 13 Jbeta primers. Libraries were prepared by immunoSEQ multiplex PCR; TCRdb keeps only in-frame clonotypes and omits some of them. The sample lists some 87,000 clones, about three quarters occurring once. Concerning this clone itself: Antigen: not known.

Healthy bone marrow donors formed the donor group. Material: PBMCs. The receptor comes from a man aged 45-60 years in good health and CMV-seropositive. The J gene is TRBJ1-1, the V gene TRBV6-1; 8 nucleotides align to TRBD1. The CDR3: CASRQGRGEAFF. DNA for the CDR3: TGTGCCAGTCGACAGGGGAGGGGAGAAGCTTTCTTT.